A single sample gave rise to the 2 T cell receptor beta chains below, sequenced in a study of regulatory T cells in long-lasting Graves disease. Time point described: persistent/refractory GD, antithyroid drugs over 5 years with positive TRAb. Extracted PBMC RNA gave rise to the TCR library. TCR beta libraries were built with iRepertoire HTBI primers and Arm-PCR of CDR3 regions. Each CDR3 protein gets one entry after TCRdb re-called the multiplex PCR reads with MiXCR. The data hold about 310,000 distinct CDR3 sequences, with more than 20% observed a single time. The sequencing used peripheral blood mononuclear cells (PBMCs), collected when the disease was refractory, from a patient treated with antithyroid drugs. Source of these receptors: a female donor with Graves disease.

The genes are TRBV20-1 and TRBJ1-5; weak D call: TRBD1 (6 bases). The CDR3 runs to 15 residues. Germline CDR1 reads DFQATT; CDR2 reads SNEGSKA (reference sequence). The ends were cut back, 5 bases at V and 1 base at J, with 15 bases in the middle. This CDR3 reads CSAAPGGGSNQPQHF. Written as DNA, the CDR3 is TGCAGTGCTGCCCCTGGGGGGGGCAGCAATCAGCCCCAGCATTTT.

The rearrangement joins TRBV6-2 or TRBV6-3 to TRBJ2-3; 9 bases are shared with TRBD2. CDR3 length equals 13 residues. J gave up 2 bases and V 7 bases, and 1 base lay outside the gene matches. CDR1 MNHEY and CDR2 SVGEGT come from the germline V gene. For the CDR3, the DNA is TGTGCCAGCAAGCGGGGGGTCACAGATACGCAGTATTTT. It encodes CASKRGVTDTQYF.